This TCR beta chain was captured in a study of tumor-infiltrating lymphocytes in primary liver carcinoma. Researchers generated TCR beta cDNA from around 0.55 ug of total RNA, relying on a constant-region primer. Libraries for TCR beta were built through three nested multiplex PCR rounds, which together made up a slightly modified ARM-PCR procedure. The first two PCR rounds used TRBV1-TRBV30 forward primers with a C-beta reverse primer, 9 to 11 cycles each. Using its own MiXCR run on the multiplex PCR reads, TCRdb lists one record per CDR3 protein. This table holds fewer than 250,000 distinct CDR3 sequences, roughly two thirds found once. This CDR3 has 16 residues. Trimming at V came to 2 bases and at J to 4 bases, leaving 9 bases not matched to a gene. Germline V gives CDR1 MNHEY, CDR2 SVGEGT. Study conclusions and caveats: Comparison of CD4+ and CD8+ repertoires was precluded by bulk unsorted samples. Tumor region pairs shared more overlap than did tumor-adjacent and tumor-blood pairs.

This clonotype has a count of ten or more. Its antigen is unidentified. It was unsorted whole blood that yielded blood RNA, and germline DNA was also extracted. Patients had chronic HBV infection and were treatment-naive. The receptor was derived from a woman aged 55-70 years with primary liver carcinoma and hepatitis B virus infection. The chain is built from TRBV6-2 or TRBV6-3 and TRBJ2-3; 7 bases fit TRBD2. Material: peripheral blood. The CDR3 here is CASSYTLADGADTQYF. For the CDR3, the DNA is TGTGCCAGCAGTTACACTCTAGCGGACGGGGCAGATACGCAGTATTTT.